The 25 T cell receptor beta chains below come from one sample, sequenced in a study of blood T cell repertoires in COVID-19. This table comes from immunoSEQ multiplex PCR, and its TCRdb copy is limited to in-frame clones, with some not included. The table shows 100,000 to 150,000 clones, with around four fifths occurring only once. The sequencing sample was made of peripheral blood. Receptors originate from a man between 35 and 55 years old with active or convalescent COVID-19.

The CDR3 DNA reads TGCGCCAGCAGCTCCTACGGGGGCTCCTACGAGCAGTACTTC. Protein: CASSSYGGSYEQYF. The chain combines TRBV5-1 with TRBJ2-7; D is perhaps TRBD2 (6 bases). CDR1 is SGHRS and CDR2 is YFSETQ in the germline V gene. The CDR3 length is 14 residues. V gave up 3 bases and J gave up 0 bases, with 10 bases separating them.

The V and J genes are TRBV27 and TRBJ2-2, with 7 bases matching TRBD2. Germline CDR1 MNHEY, CDR2 SMNVEV (reference sequence). The CDR3 sequence is 13 residues long. J lost 8 bases, V lost 3 bases, and 3 bases had no gene match. CDR3 bases: TGTGCCAGCAGTTTGAGCGGGGCTGGGGAGCTGTTTTTT. This sequence encodes CASSLSGAGELFF.

The V call is TRBV9, the J call TRBJ1-2; D remains ambiguous. Deletions cut 2 bases from V and 8 bases from J, with 13 bases between. This CDR3 has 13 residues. CDR1 and CDR2 from the germline V gene are SGDLS and YYNGEE. CDR3 protein: CASSVGASRGYTF. CDR3 in DNA: TGTGCCAGCAGCGTCGGAGCGAGTAGGGGCTACACCTTC.

The J gene is TRBJ1-5, the V gene TRBV4-1; 8 nucleotides match TRBD1. The trim removed 4 bases at V and 0 bases at J, leaving 5 bases unmatched. Germline CDR1 and CDR2: MGHRA and YSYEKL. This CDR3 contains 16 residues. The CDR3 sequence is CASSPTDRGSNQPQHF. The CDR3, as DNA: TGCGCCAGCAGCCCAACCGACAGGGGTAGCAATCAGCCCCAGCATTTT.

The V gene is TRBV7-9, the J gene TRBJ2-3; 9 bases agree with TRBD2. Per germline, CDR1 SEHNR and CDR2 FQNEAQ (reference sequence). Germline trimming cut 1 base from V and 8 bases from J; bases unmatched to any gene: 7. The CDR3 is made up of 15 amino acids. CDR3 in amino acids: CASSLGLAGPRTQYF. The CDR3 coding sequence is TGTGCCAGCAGCTTAGGTCTAGCGGGGCCTCGTACGCAGTATTTT.

This chain uses TRBV6-2 or TRBV6-3 with TRBJ2-1; D perhaps matches TRBD2 (5 bases). Trimming took off 5 bases at V and 6 bases at J, with 17 bases between the two ends. Looked up from germline, CDR1 is MNHEY and CDR2 is SVGEGT. CDR3 length: 15 amino acids. The CDR3 spells CASSPSGRSTNEQFF. Written as DNA, the CDR3 is TGTGCCAGCAGTCCCAGCGGACGGTCAACCAATGAGCAGTTCTTC.

This clone was counted a few times. The V and J genes are TRBV5-1 and TRBJ1-1, with 7 bases fitting TRBD1. Germline-derived CDR1 and CDR2 are SGHRS and YFSETQ. The junction had 3 bases not matched to a gene; V was cut back by 1 base and J by 3 bases. This CDR3 contains 14 residues. The CDR3 region is CASSLSGGDTEAFF. CDR3 nucleotides: TGCGCCAGCAGCTTGTCAGGGGGAGACACTGAAGCTTTCTTT.

The rearrangement uses TRBV18 and TRBJ2-3; 9 positions match TRBD1. Trimming cost V 1 base and J 4 bases; bases outside gene matches: 9. Germline CDR1 KGHSH, CDR2 LQKENI. The CDR3 is 17 residues long. Here the CDR3 reads CASSPLGRTGVADTQYF. CDR3 DNA sequence: TGTGCCAGCTCACCACTTGGACGGACAGGGGTTGCAGATACGCAGTATTTT. The full variable domain, completed using reference TRBV18 and TRBJ2-3, is NAGVMQNPRHLVRRRGQEARLRCSPMKGHSHVYWYRQLPEEGLKFMVYLQKENIIDESGMPKERFSAEFPKEGPSILRIQQVVRGDSAAYFCASSPLGRTGVADTQYFGPGTRLTVL.

The V gene is TRBV3-1 (or the pseudogene TRBV3-2), the J gene TRBJ2-7; TRBD2 agrees at 9 bases. Germline V gene lookup returns CDR1 LGHDT and CDR2 YNNKEL (reference sequence). V was pared by 0 bases and J by 3 bases, with 6 bases of the junction left unmatched. This CDR3 comprises 16 residues. The CDR3 is CASSQDEREASYEQYF. The CDR3 DNA reads as TGTGCCAGCAGCCAAGACGAGCGGGAGGCCAGCTACGAGCAGTACTTC.

V and J are TRBV6-2 or TRBV6-3 and TRBJ2-7, with D possibly matching TRBD1 (6 bases). This CDR3 spans 17 amino acids. The V end lost 4 bases, the J end lost 4 bases, and 23 bases lay between the germline ends. CDR1 and CDR2 (germline): MNHEY, SVGEGT. The CDR3 sequence is CASSSAYTRDTRYEQYF. The CDR3 DNA is TGTGCCAGCAGTTCCGCATACACCCGGGACACCCGTTACGAGCAGTACTTC.

The chain uses TRBV2 and TRBJ1-2; 9 bases agree with TRBD1. After removal of 4 bases from V and 8 bases from J, the junction contained 5 bases not matched to a gene. Germline CDR1 is SNHLY and CDR2 is FYNNEI. The CDR3 contains 13 residues. CDR3 nucleotide sequence: TGTGCCAGCAGTGCCGGGACAGGGTCGGGCTACACCTTC. Protein product: CASSAGTGSGYTF.

The V gene is TRBV14, the J gene TRBJ2-7; D remains ambiguous. The CDR3 consists of 11 residues. CDR1 SGHDN and CDR2 FVKESK come from the germline V gene. V lost 3 bases, J lost 5 bases, and 5 bases lay in between. The CDR3 DNA follows: TGTGCCAGCAGCCAGCGTAACGAGCAGTACTTC. Protein product: CASSQRNEQYF.

J is TRBJ1-1 and V is TRBV19; TRBD1 aligns across 7 bases. Trimming at V came to 6 bases and at J to 4 bases, leaving 5 bases not matched to a gene. Germline assignment: CDR1 LNHDA and CDR2 SQIVND (reference sequence). The CDR3 runs to 13 residues. For the CDR3, the DNA is TGTGCCAGTAGGAGGGACAGTTCCACTGAAGCTTTCTTT. Translating gives CASRRDSSTEAFF. Full variable domain (rest looked up from reference TRBV19 and TRBJ1-1): DGGITQSPKYLFRKEGQNVTLSCEQNLNHDAMYWYRQDPGQGLRLIYYSQIVNDFQKGDIAEGYSVSREKKESFPLTVTSAQKNPTAFYLCASRRDSSTEAFFGQGTRLTVV.

This clone has just a few counts. The J gene is TRBJ2-7, the V gene TRBV12-5, with 9 bases lining up with TRBD1. The CDR3 runs to 13 residues. V dropped 5 bases and J dropped 6; count of bases not matched to a gene: 5. Germline-derived CDR1 and CDR2 are LGHNT and FRNRAP. The CDR3 DNA reads TGTGCTAGTGGTCCTCAGGACAGGGGCGAGCAGTACTTC. This translates into CASGPQDRGEQYF.

This chain connects TRBV7-9 to TRBJ1-5; D not certain. This CDR3 has 13 amino acids. CDR1 and CDR2 from the germline V gene are SEHNR and FQNEAQ (reference sequence). V was pared by 1 base and J by 7 bases, with 8 bases between. This CDR3 is CASSLEREQPQHF. For the CDR3, the DNA is TGTGCCAGCAGCTTAGAGCGAGAACAGCCCCAGCATTTT.

The rearrangement links TRBV5-1 to TRBJ2-7, with a possible D match to TRBD1 (8 bases). There are 15 residues in the CDR3. Trimming took 4 bases from V and 2 from J, leaving 16 bases between them. Looked up from germline, CDR1 is SGHRS and CDR2 is YFSETQ. The CDR3, as DNA: TGCGCCAGCAGCGCCGGGGGGACAGGAACCTACGAGCAGTACTTC. Translation gives CASSAGGTGTYEQYF.

J is TRBJ1-2 and V is TRBV18; TRBD1 agrees at 8 bases. In germline, CDR1 is KGHSH, CDR2 LQKENI. V lost 0 bases and J lost 1; bases outside the gene matches: 1. The CDR3 runs 15 residues. The CDR3, as DNA: TGTGCCAGCTCACCACCGACAGGGGATAACTATGGCTACACCTTC. Its translation: CASSPPTGDNYGYTF. Full variable domain (outside the CDR3, taken from reference TRBV18 and TRBJ1-2): NAGVMQNPRHLVRRRGQEARLRCSPMKGHSHVYWYRQLPEEGLKFMVYLQKENIIDESGMPKERFSAEFPKEGPSILRIQQVVRGDSAAYFCASSPPTGDNYGYTFGSGTRLTVV.

The V gene is TRBV27, the J gene TRBJ2-2, with 9 nucleotides matching TRBD2. In germline, CDR1 is MNHEY, CDR2 SMNVEV (reference sequence). V shed 4 bases and J 5 bases; nucleotides not matched to a gene: 14. The CDR3 covers 18 residues. In nucleotides, the CDR3 is TGTGCCAGCAGTTCCACCCCGGACCGAAGCGGGGGGACCGGGGAGCTGTTTTTT. It encodes CASSSTPDRSGGTGELFF.

The J gene is TRBJ2-5, the V gene TRBV9; a weak D match, TRBD2 (7 bases). V lost 4 bases to trimming and J lost 5 bases, with 21 bases between them. The CDR3 runs 16 residues. Germline V gene lookup returns CDR1 SGDLS and CDR2 YYNGEE. The CDR3 region has the DNA TGTGCCAGCAGCCTTTCTGGTGGGGGGGCAAGTGAGACCCAGTACTTC. Its translation: CASSLSGGGASETQYF.

This chain links TRBV14 with TRBJ1-2, with a possible D match to TRBD1 (5 bases). The ends were cut back, 3 bases at V and 2 bases at J, with 7 bases in the middle. Germline V CDR1 and CDR2: SGHDN, FVKESK. CDR3 size: 13 residues. The CDR3 here is CASSQDTNYGYTF. The CDR3 coding sequence is TGTGCCAGCAGCCAGGACACCAACTATGGCTACACCTTC.

This clone was seen more than once but under ten times. The chain has TRBV9 and TRBJ1-2, with 11 bases that match TRBD1. J gave up 7 bases and V 3 bases, and 8 bases lay outside the gene matches. In germline, CDR1 is SGDLS, CDR2 YYNGEE. The CDR3 length is 15 residues. The CDR3 DNA sequence: TGTGCCAGCAGCGCAAAAGGACAGGGGGCGTTTGGCTACACCTTC. Amino acids: CASSAKGQGAFGYTF.

The chain carries TRBV5-1 and TRBJ2-1; D is undetermined. The CDR3 has 15 amino acids. Germline CDR1 reads SGHRS; CDR2 reads YFSETQ. V was pared by 0 bases and J by 3 bases, with 10 bases between. CDR3 loop: CASSLVARLYNEQFF. Written as DNA, the CDR3 is TGCGCCAGCAGCTTGGTAGCTAGACTCTACAATGAGCAGTTCTTC.

This clone appeared a single time. The V call is TRBV15, the J call TRBJ1-2; no definite D call. The CDR3 has 14 residues. Germline CDR1 reads LNHNV; CDR2 reads YYDKDF (reference sequence). Trimming cost V 0 bases and J 1 base, with 6 bases left between them. CDR3 residues: CATSREEDNYGYTF. In DNA, the CDR3 is TGTGCCACCAGCAGAGAAGAGGATAACTATGGCTACACCTTC. Using reference TRBV15 and TRBJ1-2 for the parts outside the CDR3, the full variable domain is DAMVIQNPRYQVTQFGKPVTLSCSQTLNHNVMYWYQQKSSQAPKLLFHYYDKDFNNEADTPDNFQSRRPNTSFCFLDIRSPGLGDTAMYLCATSREEDNYGYTFGSGTRLTVV.

The V call is TRBV29-1, the J call TRBJ2-2; D unclear. The CDR3 loop spans 11 amino acids. V was clipped by 2 bases and J by 6 bases, with 4 bases between them. CDR1 and CDR2 from the germline V gene are SQVTM and ANQGSEA. The CDR3, as DNA: TGCAGCGTTGAATCGTCCGGGGAGCTGTTTTTT. Translation: CSVESSGELFF.

The rearrangement joins TRBV15 to TRBJ1-1; the match to TRBD1 covers 7 bases. Looked up from germline, CDR1 is LNHNV and CDR2 is YYDKDF (reference sequence). There are 13 residues in the CDR3. Losses at the gene ends were 9 bases for V and 5 bases for J; bases not matched to a gene: 9. This chain's CDR3 is CATRDSARTEAFF. The CDR3 DNA follows: TGTGCCACAAGGGACAGTGCGAGAACTGAAGCTTTCTTT.